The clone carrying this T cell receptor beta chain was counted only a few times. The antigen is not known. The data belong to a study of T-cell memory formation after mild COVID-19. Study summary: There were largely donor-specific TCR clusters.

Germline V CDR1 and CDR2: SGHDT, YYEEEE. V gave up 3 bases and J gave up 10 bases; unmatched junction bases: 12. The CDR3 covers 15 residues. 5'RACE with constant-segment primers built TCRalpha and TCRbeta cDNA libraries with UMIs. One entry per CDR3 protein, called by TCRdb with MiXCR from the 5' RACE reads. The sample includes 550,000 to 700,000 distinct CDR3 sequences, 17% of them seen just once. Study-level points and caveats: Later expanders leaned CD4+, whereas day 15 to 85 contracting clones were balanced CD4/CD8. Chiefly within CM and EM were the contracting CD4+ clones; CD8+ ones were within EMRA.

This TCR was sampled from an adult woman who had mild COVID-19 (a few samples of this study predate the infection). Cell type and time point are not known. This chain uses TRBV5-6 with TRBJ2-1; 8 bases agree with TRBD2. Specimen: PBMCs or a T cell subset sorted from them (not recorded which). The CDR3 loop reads CASSSRTSRTSEQFF. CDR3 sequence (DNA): TGTGCCAGCAGCTCCAGGACTAGCAGGACGTCGGAGCAGTTCTTC.